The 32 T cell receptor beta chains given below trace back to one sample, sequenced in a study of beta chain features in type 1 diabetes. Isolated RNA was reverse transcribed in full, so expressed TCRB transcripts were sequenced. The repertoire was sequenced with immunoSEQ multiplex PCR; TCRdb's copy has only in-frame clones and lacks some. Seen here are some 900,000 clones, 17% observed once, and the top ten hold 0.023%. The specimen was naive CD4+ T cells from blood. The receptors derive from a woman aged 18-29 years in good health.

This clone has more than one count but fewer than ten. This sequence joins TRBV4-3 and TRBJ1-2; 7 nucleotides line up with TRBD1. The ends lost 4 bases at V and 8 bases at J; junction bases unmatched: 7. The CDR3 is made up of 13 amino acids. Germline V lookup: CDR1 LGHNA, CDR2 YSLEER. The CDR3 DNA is TGCGCCAGCAGCCTCCTAACAGGGGCGGGCTACACCTTC. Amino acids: CASSLLTGAGYTF.

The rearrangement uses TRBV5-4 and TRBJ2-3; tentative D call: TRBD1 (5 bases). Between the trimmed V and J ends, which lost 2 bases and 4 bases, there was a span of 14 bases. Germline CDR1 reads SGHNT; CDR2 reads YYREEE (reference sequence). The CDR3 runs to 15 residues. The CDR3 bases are TGTGCCAGCAGCTTCGGTCAGGGCGCGGCAGATACGCAGTATTTT. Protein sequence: CASSFGQGAADTQYF.

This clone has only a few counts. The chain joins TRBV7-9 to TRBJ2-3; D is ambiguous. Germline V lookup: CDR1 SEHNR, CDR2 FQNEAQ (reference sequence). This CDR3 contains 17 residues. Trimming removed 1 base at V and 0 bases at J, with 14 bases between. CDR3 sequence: CASSLVRSLASTDTQYF. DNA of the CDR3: TGTGCCAGCAGCTTAGTAAGGAGCTTAGCTAGCACAGATACGCAGTATTTT. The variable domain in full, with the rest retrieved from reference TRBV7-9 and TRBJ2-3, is DTGVSQNPRHKITKRGQNVTFRCDPISEHNRLYWYRQTLGQGPEFLTYFQNEAQLEKSRLLSDRFSAERPKGSFSTLEIQRTEQGDSAMYLCASSLVRSLASTDTQYFGPGTRLTVL.

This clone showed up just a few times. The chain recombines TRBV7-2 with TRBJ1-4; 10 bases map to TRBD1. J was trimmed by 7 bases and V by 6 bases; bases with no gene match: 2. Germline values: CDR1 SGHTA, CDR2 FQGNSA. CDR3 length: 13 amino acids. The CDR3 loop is CASRGTGVEKLFF. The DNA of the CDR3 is TGTGCCAGCAGAGGGACAGGGGTTGAAAAACTGTTTTTT.

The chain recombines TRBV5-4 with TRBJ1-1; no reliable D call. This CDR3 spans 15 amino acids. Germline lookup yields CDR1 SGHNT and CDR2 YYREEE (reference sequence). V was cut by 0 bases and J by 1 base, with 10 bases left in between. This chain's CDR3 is CASSLVPAKNTEAFF. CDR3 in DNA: TGTGCCAGCAGCTTGGTCCCAGCAAAGAACACTGAAGCTTTCTTT.

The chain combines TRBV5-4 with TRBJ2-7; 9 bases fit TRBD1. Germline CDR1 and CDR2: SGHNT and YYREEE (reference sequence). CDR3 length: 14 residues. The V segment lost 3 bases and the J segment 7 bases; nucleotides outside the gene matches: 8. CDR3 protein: CASSWETGGREQYF. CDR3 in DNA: TGTGCCAGCAGCTGGGAGACAGGGGGGAGGGAGCAGTACTTC.

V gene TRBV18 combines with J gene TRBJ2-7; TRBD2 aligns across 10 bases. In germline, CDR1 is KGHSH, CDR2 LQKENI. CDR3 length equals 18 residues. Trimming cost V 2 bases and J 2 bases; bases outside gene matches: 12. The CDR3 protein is CASSPKALAGVSAYEQYF. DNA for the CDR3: TGTGCCAGCTCACCAAAAGCGCTAGCGGGAGTTTCGGCCTACGAGCAGTACTTC.

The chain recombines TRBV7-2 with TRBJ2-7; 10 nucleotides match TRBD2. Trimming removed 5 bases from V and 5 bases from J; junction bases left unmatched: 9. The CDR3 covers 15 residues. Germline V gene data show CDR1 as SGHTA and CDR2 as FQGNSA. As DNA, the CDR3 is TGTGCCAGCAGCCCACCTAGCGGGAGAATCAACGAGCAGTACTTC. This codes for CASSPPSGRINEQYF.

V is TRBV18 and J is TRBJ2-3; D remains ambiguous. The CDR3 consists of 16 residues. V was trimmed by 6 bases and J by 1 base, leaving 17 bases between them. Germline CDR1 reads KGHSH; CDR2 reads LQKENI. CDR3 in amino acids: CASSNQWQSGTDTQYF. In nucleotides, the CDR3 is TGTGCCAGCTCTAACCAATGGCAGTCGGGCACAGATACGCAGTATTTT. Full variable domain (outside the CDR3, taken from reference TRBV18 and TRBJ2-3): NAGVMQNPRHLVRRRGQEARLRCSPMKGHSHVYWYRQLPEEGLKFMVYLQKENIIDESGMPKERFSAEFPKEGPSILRIQQVVRGDSAAYFCASSNQWQSGTDTQYFGPGTRLTVL.

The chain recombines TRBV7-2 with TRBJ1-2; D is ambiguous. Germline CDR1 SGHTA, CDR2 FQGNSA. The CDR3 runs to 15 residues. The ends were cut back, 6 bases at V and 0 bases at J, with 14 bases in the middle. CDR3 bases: TGTGCCAGCAGTAGATTGGCAGCACCTAACTATGGCTACACCTTC. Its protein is CASSRLAAPNYGYTF.

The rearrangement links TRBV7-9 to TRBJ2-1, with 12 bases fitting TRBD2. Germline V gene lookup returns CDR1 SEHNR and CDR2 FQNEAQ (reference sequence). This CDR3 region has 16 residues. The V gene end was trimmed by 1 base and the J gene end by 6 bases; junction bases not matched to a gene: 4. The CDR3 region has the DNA TGTGCCAGCAGCTTAGGGGCGGGACTAGCGGGCAATGAGCAGTTCTTC. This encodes CASSLGAGLAGNEQFF.

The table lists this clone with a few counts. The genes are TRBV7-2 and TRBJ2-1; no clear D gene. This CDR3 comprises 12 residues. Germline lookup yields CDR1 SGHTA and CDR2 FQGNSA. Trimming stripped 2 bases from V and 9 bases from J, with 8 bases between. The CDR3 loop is CASSLLTTEQFF. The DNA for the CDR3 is TGTGCCAGCAGCTTACTTACCACTGAGCAGTTCTTC.

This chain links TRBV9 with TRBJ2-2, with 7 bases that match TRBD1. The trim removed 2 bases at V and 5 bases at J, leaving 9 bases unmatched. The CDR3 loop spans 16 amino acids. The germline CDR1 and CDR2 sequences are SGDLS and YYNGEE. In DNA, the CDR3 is TGTGCCAGCAGCGTTGCGACAGGGCTGAGGACCGGGGAGCTGTTTTTT. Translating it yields CASSVATGLRTGELFF.

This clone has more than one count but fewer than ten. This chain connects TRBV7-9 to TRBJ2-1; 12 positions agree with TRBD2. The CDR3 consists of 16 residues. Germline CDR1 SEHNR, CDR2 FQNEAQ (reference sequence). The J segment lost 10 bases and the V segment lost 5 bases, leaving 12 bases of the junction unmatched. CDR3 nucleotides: TGTGCCAGCAGCACAACCGCGACTAGCGGGAGCCTCGAGCAGTTCTTC. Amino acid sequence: CASSTTATSGSLEQFF. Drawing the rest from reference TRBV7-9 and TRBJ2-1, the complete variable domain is DTGVSQNPRHKITKRGQNVTFRCDPISEHNRLYWYRQTLGQGPEFLTYFQNEAQLEKSRLLSDRFSAERPKGSFSTLEIQRTEQGDSAMYLCASSTTATSGSLEQFFGPGTRLTVL.

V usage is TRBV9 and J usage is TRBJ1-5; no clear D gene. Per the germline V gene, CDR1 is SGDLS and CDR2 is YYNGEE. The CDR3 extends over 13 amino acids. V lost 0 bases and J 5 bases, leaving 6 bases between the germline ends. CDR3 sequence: CASSVGPYQPQHF. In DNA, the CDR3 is TGTGCCAGCAGCGTAGGGCCGTATCAGCCCCAGCATTTT.

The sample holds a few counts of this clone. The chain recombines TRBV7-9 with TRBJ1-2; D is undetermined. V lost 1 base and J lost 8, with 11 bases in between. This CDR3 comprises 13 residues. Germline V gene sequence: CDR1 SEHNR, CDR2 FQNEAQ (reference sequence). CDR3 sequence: CASSLERARGYTF. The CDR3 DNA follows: TGTGCCAGCAGCTTAGAGAGGGCTCGAGGCTACACCTTC.

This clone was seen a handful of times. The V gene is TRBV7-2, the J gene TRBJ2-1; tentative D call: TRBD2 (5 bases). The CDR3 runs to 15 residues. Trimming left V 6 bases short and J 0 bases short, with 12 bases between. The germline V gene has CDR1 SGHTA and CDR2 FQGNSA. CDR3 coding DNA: TGTGCCAGCAGAAGGGTCGGGAACTCCTACAATGAGCAGTTCTTC. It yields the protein CASRRVGNSYNEQFF.

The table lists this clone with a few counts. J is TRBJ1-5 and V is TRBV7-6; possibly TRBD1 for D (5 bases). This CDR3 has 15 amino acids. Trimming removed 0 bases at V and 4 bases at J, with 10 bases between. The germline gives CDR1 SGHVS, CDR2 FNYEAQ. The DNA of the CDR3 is TGTGCCAGCAGCTTAGCAGCAGGGATTAATCAGCCCCAGCATTTT. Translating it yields CASSLAAGINQPQHF.

CDR3 in amino acids: CASSLVQALKATGELFF. DNA of the CDR3: TGTGCCAGCAGCTTAGTTCAAGCTCTCAAGGCCACCGGGGAGCTGTTTTTT. The genes are TRBV7-9 and TRBJ2-2; D remains unclear. Germline V gene sequence: CDR1 SEHNR, CDR2 FQNEAQ (reference sequence). The CDR3 is made up of 17 amino acids. V lost 1 base and J lost 4, with 16 bases in between.

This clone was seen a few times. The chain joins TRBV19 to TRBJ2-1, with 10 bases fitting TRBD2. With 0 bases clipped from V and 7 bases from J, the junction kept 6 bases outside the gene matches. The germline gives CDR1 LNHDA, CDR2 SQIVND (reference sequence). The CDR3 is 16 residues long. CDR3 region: CASSIDRAGGQNEQFF. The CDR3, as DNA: TGTGCCAGTAGTATAGATCGAGCGGGAGGGCAGAATGAGCAGTTCTTC.

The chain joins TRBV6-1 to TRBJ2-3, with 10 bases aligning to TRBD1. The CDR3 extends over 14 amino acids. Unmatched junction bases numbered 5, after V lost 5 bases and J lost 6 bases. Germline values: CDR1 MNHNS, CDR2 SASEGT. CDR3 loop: CASSSRDRGDTQYF. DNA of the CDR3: TGTGCCAGCAGTTCCCGGGACAGGGGTGATACGCAGTATTTT.

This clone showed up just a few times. CDR3 amino acids: CASSLEVSQASNTGELFF. Here the CDR3 DNA reads TGCGCCAGCAGCTTGGAAGTTTCGCAGGCTTCGAACACCGGGGAGCTGTTTTTT. The V gene is TRBV5-1, the J gene TRBJ2-2; unclear D gene. The CDR3 runs to 18 residues. With 0 bases removed from V and 0 bases from J, the gap between germline ends came to 15 bases. Germline CDR1 and CDR2: SGHRS and YFSETQ.

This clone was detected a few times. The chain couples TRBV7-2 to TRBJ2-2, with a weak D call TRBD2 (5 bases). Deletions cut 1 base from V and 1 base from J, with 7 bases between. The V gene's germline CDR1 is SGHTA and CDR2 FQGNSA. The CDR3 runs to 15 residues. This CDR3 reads CASSLGTGNTGELFF. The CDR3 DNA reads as TGTGCCAGCAGCTTAGGGACTGGGAACACCGGGGAGCTGTTTTTT.

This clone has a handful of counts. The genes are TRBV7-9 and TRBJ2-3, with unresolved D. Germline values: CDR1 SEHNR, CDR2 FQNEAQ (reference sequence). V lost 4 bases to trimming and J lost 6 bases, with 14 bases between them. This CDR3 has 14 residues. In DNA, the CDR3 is TGTGCCAGCAGCTCGAGTTCAGTGGCGGATACGCAGTATTTT. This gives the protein CASSSSSVADTQYF.

The CDR3 DNA follows: TGTGCCAGCAGCCAAGATTCGGCAAAGCCCTATGGCTACACCTTC. Amino acids: CASSQDSAKPYGYTF. The V call is TRBV4-2, the J call TRBJ1-2; the D is unclear. The CDR3 covers 15 residues. CDR1 and CDR2 (germline): LGHNA, YNFKEQ. V dropped 0 bases and J dropped 4 bases, with 12 bases sitting between them.

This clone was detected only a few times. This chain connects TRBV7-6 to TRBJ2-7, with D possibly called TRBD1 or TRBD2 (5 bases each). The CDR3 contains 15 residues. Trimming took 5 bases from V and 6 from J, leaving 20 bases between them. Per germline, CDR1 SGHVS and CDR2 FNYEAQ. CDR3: CASSSGTGDNFEQYF. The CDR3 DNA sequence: TGTGCCAGCAGCAGCGGAACAGGCGATAACTTCGAGCAGTACTTC.

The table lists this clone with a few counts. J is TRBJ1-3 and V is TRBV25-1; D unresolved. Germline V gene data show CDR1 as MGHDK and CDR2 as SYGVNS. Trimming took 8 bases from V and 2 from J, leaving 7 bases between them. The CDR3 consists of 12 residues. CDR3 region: CASRSAGNTIYF. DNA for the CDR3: TGTGCCAGCCGTTCTGCTGGAAACACCATATATTTT.

CDR3 sequence reads: CASSPQGFWAEAFF. The CDR3 nucleotides are TGTGCCAGCAGCCCGCAGGGGTTTTGGGCTGAAGCTTTCTTT. The gene calls are TRBV9 and TRBJ1-1; possible D gene TRBD1, 6 bases. Germline CDR1 and CDR2: SGDLS and YYNGEE. CDR3 length: 14 residues. Trimming took 4 bases from V and 6 from J, leaving 16 bases between them.

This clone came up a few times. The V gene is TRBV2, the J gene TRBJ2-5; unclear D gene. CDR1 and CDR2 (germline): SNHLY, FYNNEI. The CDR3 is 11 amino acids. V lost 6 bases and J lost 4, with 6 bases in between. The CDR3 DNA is TGTGCCAGCAGAGTTAGAGAGACCCAGTACTTC. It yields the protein CASRVRETQYF.

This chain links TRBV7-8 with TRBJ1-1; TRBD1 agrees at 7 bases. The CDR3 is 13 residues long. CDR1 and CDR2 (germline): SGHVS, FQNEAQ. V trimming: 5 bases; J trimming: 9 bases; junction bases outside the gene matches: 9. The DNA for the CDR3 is TGTGCCAGCAGCACAAGCGACAGGGACAAAGCTTTCTTT. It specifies CASSTSDRDKAFF.

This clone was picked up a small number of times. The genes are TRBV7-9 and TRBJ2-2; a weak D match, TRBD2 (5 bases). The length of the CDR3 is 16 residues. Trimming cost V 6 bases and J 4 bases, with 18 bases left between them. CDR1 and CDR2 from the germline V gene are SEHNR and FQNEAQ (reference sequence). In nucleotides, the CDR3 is TGTGCCAGCAGAGGACGCCGACGGGAAACCACCGGGGAGCTGTTTTTT. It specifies CASRGRRRETTGELFF. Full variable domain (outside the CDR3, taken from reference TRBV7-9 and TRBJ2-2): DTGVSQNPRHKITKRGQNVTFRCDPISEHNRLYWYRQTLGQGPEFLTYFQNEAQLEKSRLLSDRFSAERPKGSFSTLEIQRTEQGDSAMYLCASRGRRRETTGELFFGEGSRLTVL.

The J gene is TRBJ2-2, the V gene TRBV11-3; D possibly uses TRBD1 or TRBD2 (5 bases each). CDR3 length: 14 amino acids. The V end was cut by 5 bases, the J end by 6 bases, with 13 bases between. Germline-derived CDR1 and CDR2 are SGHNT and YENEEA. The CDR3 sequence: CASSPPGAAGELFF. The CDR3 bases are TGTGCCAGCAGCCCACCCGGGGCGGCCGGGGAGCTGTTTTTT.